Presented here are 32 T cell receptor beta chains from one specimen sequenced in a study of post-analysis software for immune sequencing data. Study results and caveats: Roughly 5 TRBV segments, TRBV5-6, TRBV5-1 and TRBV20-1 among them, were found more frequent in patients than controls.

Unique molecular identifiers had been added to the TCR beta cDNA libraries. TCRdb used MiXCR to reprocess the PCR reads, holding one entry per CDR3 protein. The table shows some 700,000 distinct CDR3 sequences, with around 60% occurring only once. No antigens are known for them. The specimen was blood. These receptors came from a girl aged 2 to 10 with multiple sclerosis.

The genes are TRBV7-2 and TRBJ1-2; unclear D gene. V lost 0 bases and J 6 bases, leaving 14 bases between the germline ends. Germline-derived CDR1 and CDR2 are SGHTA and FQGNSA. The CDR3 has 15 amino acids. The CDR3 coding sequence is TGTGCCAGCAGCTTAGCAGGCCGAGGCGTCAATGGCTACACCTTC. Translation: CASSLAGRGVNGYTF.

This clonotype was seen once. The chain uses TRBV7-8 and TRBJ2-1, with 8 bases fitting TRBD2. CDR1 and CDR2 (germline): SGHVS, FQNEAQ. The CDR3 is made up of 20 amino acids. V was clipped by 5 bases and J by 0 bases; unmatched bases: 18. The CDR3, as DNA: TGTGCCAGCAGCGCACGATCGGGACTAGGCGGGCATACCTCCTACAATGAGCAGTTCTTC. It yields the protein CASSARSGLGGHTSYNEQFF.

J is TRBJ1-1 and V is TRBV7-2; D ambiguous. Between the trimmed V and J ends, which lost 0 bases and 6 bases, there was a span of 11 bases. This CDR3 comprises 14 residues. Germline values: CDR1 SGHTA, CDR2 FQGNSA. The CDR3 protein is CASSLAILAAEAFF. The CDR3 nucleotides are TGTGCCAGCAGCTTAGCTATCTTAGCGGCTGAAGCTTTCTTT.

The chain uses TRBV5-6 and TRBJ1-2, with 8 bases aligning to TRBD1. Losses at the gene ends were 0 bases for V and 4 bases for J; bases not matched to a gene: 5. Germline CDR1 SGHDT, CDR2 YYEEEE. The CDR3 spans 15 residues. CDR3 sequence (DNA): TGTGCCAGCAGCTTGGACCAGGGGGCCAGCTATGGCTACACCTTC. Its translation: CASSLDQGASYGYTF.

The CDR3 here is CASSLYRDTEAFF. The CDR3 nucleotides are TGTGCCAGCAGCTTATACAGAGACACTGAAGCTTTCTTT. The rearrangement joins TRBV7-2 to TRBJ1-1; D gene ambiguous. This CDR3 spans 13 amino acids. The ends were cut back, 2 bases at V and 3 bases at J, with 7 bases in the middle. Germline V gives CDR1 SGHTA, CDR2 FQGNSA.

There are a few counts of this clonotype. The rearrangement joins TRBV7-3 to TRBJ2-7, with unresolved D. The V gene's germline CDR1 is SGHTA and CDR2 FQGTGA. There are 15 residues in the CDR3. V lost 1 base and J lost 7, with 17 bases in between. The CDR3 DNA follows: TGTGCCAGCAGCTTAATCCAGGTTCCTCCTTCTGAGCAGTACTTC. This translates into CASSLIQVPPSEQYF.

The chain couples TRBV7-9 to TRBJ1-2; 7 bases fit TRBD1. The V gene's germline CDR1 is SEHNR and CDR2 FQNEAQ (reference sequence). Unmatched junction bases numbered 6, after V lost 3 bases and J lost 8 bases. This CDR3 comprises 13 residues. CDR3 sequence reads: CASSFDRDRGYTF. The CDR3 DNA sequence: TGTGCCAGCAGCTTTGACAGGGATCGCGGCTACACCTTC.

The chain's CDR3 is CASSLEQTQGQLLSRETQYF. CDR3 nucleotide sequence: TGTGCCAGCAGCTTAGAACAAACCCAGGGACAGTTGTTGTCGCGGGAGACCCAGTACTTC. The rearrangement links TRBV11-2 to TRBJ2-5; 7 bases fit TRBD1. V lost 0 bases to trimming and J lost 5 bases; unmatched junction nucleotides: 21. Per germline, CDR1 SGHAT and CDR2 FQNNGV. The CDR3 is 20 amino acids.

This sequence joins TRBV6-1 and TRBJ2-1; 9 positions agree with TRBD1. CDR3 length: 13 residues. Germline V gives CDR1 MNHNS, CDR2 SASEGT. Losses at the gene ends were 7 bases for V and 6 bases for J; bases not matched to a gene: 4. CDR3 region: CASTGTGLNEQFF. In nucleotides, the CDR3 is TGTGCCAGCACCGGGACAGGGCTCAATGAGCAGTTCTTC.

This clonotype has just a few counts. V usage is TRBV7-6 and J usage is TRBJ2-1; D gene unclear. Deletions cut 5 bases from V and 5 bases from J, with 28 bases between. Germline V gives CDR1 SGHVS, CDR2 FNYEAQ. This CDR3 is built from 19 residues. CDR3 bases: TGTGCCAGCAGCCCGAAAATTGGGGTGGATGTCCCTGTCGACAATGAGCAGTTCTTC. Its protein product is CASSPKIGVDVPVDNEQFF.

Turning to this clonotype: At one end the junction does not follow the germline gene, possibly because of a read error. The chain links TRBV7-7 to TRBJ2-7, with D uncertain. CDR1 SSHAT and CDR2 FNYEAQ come from the germline V gene (reference sequence). The CDR3 consists of 13 residues. CDR3 loop: CASSLLDSYEQYF. In DNA form, the CDR3 reads TGTGCTAGCAGTCTTCTTGATTCCTACGAGCAGTACTTC. Full variable domain (missing parts from reference TRBV7-7 and TRBJ2-7): GAGVSQSPRYKVTKRGQDVTLRCDPISSHATLYWYQQALGQGPEFLTYFNYEAQPDKSGLPSDRFSAERPEGSISTLTIQRTEQRDSAMYRCASSLLDSYEQYFGPGTRLTVT.

The chain uses TRBV29-1 and TRBJ1-1; 9 bases line up with TRBD1. The CDR3 is 14 amino acids. The junction had 9 bases not matched to a gene; V was cut back by 7 bases and J by 3 bases. In germline, CDR1 is SQVTM, CDR2 ANQGSEA. CDR3 region: CSGTGVSLDTEAFF. The CDR3 coding sequence is TGCAGCGGGACAGGGGTCAGCTTAGACACTGAAGCTTTCTTT.

This clonotype was counted a few times. V is TRBV7-9 and J is TRBJ2-4; D is unclear. V gave up 3 bases and J gave up 8 bases, with 8 bases separating them. CDR1 SEHNR and CDR2 FQNEAQ come from the germline V gene (reference sequence). CDR3 size: 12 residues. As DNA, the CDR3 is TGTGCCAGCAGCTTGACGACGGACATTCAGTACTTC. As protein: CASSLTTDIQYF.

J is TRBJ2-3 and V is TRBV20-1; the D gene could be TRBD1 or TRBD2 (6 bases each). Germline CDR1 and CDR2: DFQATT and SNEGSKA (reference sequence). CDR3 length: 16 residues. Trimming pared 0 bases from V and 5 bases from J, leaving 18 bases between. The CDR3 is CSARDMGGRVRDTQYF. CDR3 nucleotide sequence: TGCAGTGCTAGAGATATGGGGGGCCGGGTAAGAGATACGCAGTATTTT.

The rearrangement links TRBV12-3 or TRBV12-4 to TRBJ2-7, with 8 nucleotides matching TRBD1. V gave up 6 bases and J gave up 5 bases; unmatched junction bases: 12. This CDR3 comprises 15 residues. This chain's CDR3 is CASSHGQGLSHEQYF. The CDR3 coding sequence is TGTGCCAGCAGCCACGGACAGGGCTTGTCCCACGAGCAGTACTTC.

The chain couples TRBV7-9 to TRBJ1-1, with unresolved D. This CDR3 comprises 13 residues. CDR1 SEHNR and CDR2 FQNEAQ come from the germline V gene (reference sequence). Trimming took 1 base from V and 7 from J, leaving 10 bases between them. CDR3 loop: CASSLVGSFEAFF. CDR3 bases: TGTGCCAGCAGCTTAGTGGGGTCCTTTGAAGCTTTCTTT.

J is TRBJ2-3 and V is TRBV6-2 or TRBV6-3; D may be TRBD2 (6 bases). The CDR3 sequence is 16 residues long. Trimming left V 6 bases short and J 1 base short, with 17 bases between. CDR1 is MNHEY, CDR2 SVGEGT, per germline. The CDR3 spells CASRGLLFNGTDTQYF. DNA for the CDR3: TGTGCCAGCAGGGGACTTCTCTTCAACGGCACAGATACGCAGTATTTT.

This clonotype was observed a few times. The rearrangement links TRBV12-3 or TRBV12-4 to TRBJ2-2; D unresolved. This CDR3 has 13 residues. V lost 2 bases and J lost 6, with 7 bases in between. CDR3 amino acids: CASSLRQAGELFF. The CDR3 DNA sequence: TGTGCCAGCAGTTTACGGCAAGCCGGGGAGCTGTTTTTT.

This clonotype appeared a few times. The chain couples TRBV10-2 to TRBJ2-1, with TRBD2 matching 14 bases. The V segment lost 3 bases and the J segment 5 bases; nucleotides outside the gene matches: 12. Germline CDR1 reads WSHSY; CDR2 reads SAAADI. The CDR3 covers 19 residues. The CDR3 spells CASSESVGTSGSGHNEQFF. CDR3 in DNA: TGCGCCAGCAGTGAAAGCGTGGGGACTAGCGGGAGTGGACACAATGAGCAGTTCTTC.

The chain uses TRBV4-2 and TRBJ2-1; D not certain. Trimming shortened V by 0 bases and J by 0 bases, and 12 bases separated the two germline ends. This CDR3 comprises 17 residues. Germline V gives CDR1 LGHNA, CDR2 YNFKEQ. CDR3 DNA: TGTGCCAGCAGCCAAGAGTGGGGTAGCAGCTCCTACAATGAGCAGTTCTTC. Protein product: CASSQEWGSSSYNEQFF.

The chain links TRBV24-1 to TRBJ2-4; 7 nucleotides agree with TRBD1. The V gene's germline CDR1 is KGHDR and CDR2 SFDVKD. The CDR3 extends over 13 amino acids. V shed 4 bases and J 7 bases; nucleotides not matched to a gene: 3. This chain's CDR3 is CATSEPGQNIQYF. For the CDR3, the DNA is TGTGCCACCAGTGAGCCGGGACAGAACATTCAGTACTTC.

The rearrangement links TRBV30 to TRBJ2-4, with 12 positions matching TRBD1. The J call may be faulty, since TRBJ2-7 better matches the DNA end. The CDR3 totals 14 residues. In germline, CDR1 is GTSNPN, CDR2 SVGIG (reference sequence). CDR3 nucleotide sequence: TGTGCCTGGAGCCTGGGACAGGGGGCATCCGAGCAGTACTTC. Protein product: CAWSLGQGASEQYF.

The V gene is TRBV5-1, the J gene TRBJ2-5, with TRBD2 matching 8 bases. CDR1 is SGHRS, CDR2 YFSETQ, per germline. This CDR3 comprises 17 residues. The trim removed 5 bases at V and 2 bases at J, leaving 14 bases unmatched. As DNA, the CDR3 is TGCGCCAGCAGTCCGGGGGGGCCAGCTTCGGCGCAAGAGACCCAGTACTTC. Translation: CASSPGGPASAQETQYF.

This clonotype appeared a few times. The V call is TRBV10-3, the J call TRBJ1-2, with 9 positions matching TRBD1. The germline V gene has CDR1 ENHRY and CDR2 SYGVKD. V dropped 5 bases and J dropped 8; count of bases not matched to a gene: 9. The CDR3 sequence is 14 residues long. CDR3 sequence (DNA): TGTGCCATCAGTAACAGGGGGCCGCTCCAGGGCTACACCTTC. Translating gives CAISNRGPLQGYTF.

The J gene is TRBJ2-1, the V gene TRBV9, with 9 bases identical to TRBD1. From germline, CDR1 is SGDLS and CDR2 YYNGEE. V lost 1 base and J lost 4; bases outside the gene matches: 3. This CDR3 contains 15 residues. CDR3 nucleotide sequence: TGTGCCAGCAGCGTATCGGGACAGGGTTACAATGAGCAGTTCTTC. The encoded protein is CASSVSGQGYNEQFF.

V is TRBV6-1 and J is TRBJ1-1; D ambiguous. The CDR3 length is 15 residues. Trimming shortened V by 1 base and J by 1 base, and 10 bases separated the two germline ends. CDR1 MNHNS and CDR2 SASEGT come from the germline V gene. For the CDR3, the DNA is TGTGCCAGCAGTGAAGTTTTAAGAGGGAACACTGAAGCTTTCTTT. It codes for CASSEVLRGNTEAFF.

The chain employs TRBV30 and TRBJ2-1; D is uncertain. Trimming stripped 1 base from V and 5 bases from J, with 12 bases between. CDR3 size: 14 residues. The germline V gene has CDR1 GTSNPN and CDR2 SVGIG (reference sequence). DNA of the CDR3: TGTGCCTGGAGTGGGACCAGCGAAGACAATGAGCAGTTCTTC. Protein: CAWSGTSEDNEQFF. The full variable domain, its missing parts supplied by reference TRBV30 and TRBJ2-1, is SQTIHQWPATLVQPVGSPLSLECTVEGTSNPNLYWYRQAAGRGLQLLFYSVGIGQISSEVPQNLSASRPQDRQFILSSKKLLLSDSGFYLCAWSGTSEDNEQFFGPGTRLTVL.

V is TRBV7-2 and J is TRBJ2-1; tentatively, D is TRBD1 or TRBD2 (5 bases each). Germline V gene sequence: CDR1 SGHTA, CDR2 FQGNSA. The CDR3 sequence is 11 residues long. The ends were cut back, 5 bases at V and 10 bases at J, with 9 bases in the middle. The CDR3 loop is CASSTRGEQFF. For the CDR3, the DNA is TGTGCCAGCAGCACGAGGGGAGAGCAGTTCTTC.

The CDR3 sequence: CASSMDRTTDTQYF. In DNA form, the CDR3 reads TGTGCCAGCAGCATGGACAGAACCACAGATACGCAGTATTTT. V gene TRBV7-3 combines with J gene TRBJ2-3, with a possible D match to TRBD1 (6 bases). V lost 5 bases and J 2 bases, leaving 11 bases between the germline ends. The CDR3 loop spans 14 amino acids. From germline, CDR1 is SGHTA and CDR2 FQGTGA.

This clonotype was detected only once. J is TRBJ2-1 and V is TRBV7-2, with a tentative D call TRBD2 (8 bases). V lost 6 bases and J lost 4, with 19 bases in between. The germline V gene has CDR1 SGHTA and CDR2 FQGNSA. This CDR3 spans 16 amino acids. The CDR3 bases are TGTGCCAGCAGACACCAGGGGGTAGCGGGGTACAATGAGCAGTTCTTC. The encoded protein is CASRHQGVAGYNEQFF.

This chain uses TRBV7-8 with TRBJ2-7, with 7 positions matching TRBD1. The last part of the DNA fits TRBJ2-5 better; the J call may be wrong. CDR3 length equals 15 residues. Germline lookup yields CDR1 SGHVS and CDR2 FQNEAQ. The CDR3 region has the DNA TGTGCCAGCAGCTTATTTGACAGGGCTCCAGAGACCCAGTACTTC. The encoded protein is CASSLFDRAPETQYF.

CDR3 nucleotides: TGTGCCAGCAGTTACGGAGGGATGGACGGCTACACCTTC. Translated, it gives CASSYGGMDGYTF. The chain links TRBV6-5 to TRBJ1-2; no definite D call. CDR1 and CDR2 (germline): MNHEY, SVGAGI. Trimming shortened V by 2 bases and J by 8 bases, and 12 bases separated the two germline ends. The CDR3 is 13 amino acids.